These T cell receptor beta chains were read from a single sample in a study of blood T cell repertoires in COVID-19. This table comes from immunoSEQ multiplex PCR, and its TCRdb copy is limited to in-frame clones, with some not included. The data hold 120,000 or so clones, with over 75% observed a single time. Sequenced input: peripheral blood. The receptors originated from a man aged 45-65 years with acute or convalescent COVID-19. Both conserved end residues are part of each CDR3. Each record gives: CDR3 protein, J gene, V gene.

CASSLEVQRWETQYF TRBJ2-5 TRBV11-3
CASNRDRGAEQYF TRBJ2-7 TRBV6-5
CASSIHRESYNEQFF TRBJ2-1 TRBV9
CASSSTGGGYEQYF TRBJ2-7 TRBV11-2
CASSSGRAWAGTYNEQFF TRBJ2-1 TRBV5-1
CASSQGGGRDYEQYF TRBJ2-7 TRBV4-1
CASSAGAGNQETQYF TRBJ2-5 TRBV5-1
CASSYGDSLSYFF TRBJ2-1 TRBV6-2/TRBV6-3
CASSLAWASGNNEQFF TRBJ2-1 TRBV7-2
CASRAFTDTQYF TRBJ2-3 TRBV19
CASSFSYEQYF TRBJ2-7 TRBV2
CASSRTSGSYYNEQFF TRBJ2-1 TRBV11-2
CSAQDQETQYF TRBJ2-5 TRBV20-1
CASSGTSLEQYF TRBJ2-7 TRBV4-1
CASSLRATNEKLFF TRBJ1-4 TRBV5-1
CASRRDSQGKTPLHF TRBJ1-6 TRBV6-5
CAWSGAQGAGETQYF TRBJ2-5 TRBV30
CASSQDDRGVETQYF TRBJ2-5 TRBV4-1
CASSPGTGGETQYF TRBJ2-5 TRBV7-2
CASGATTRSPYEQYF TRBJ2-7 TRBV27
CASSGRSSPLFF TRBJ1-4 TRBV25-1
CASSYRVGYEQYF TRBJ2-7 TRBV27
CASHTGTSSTDTQYF TRBJ2-3 TRBV6-5